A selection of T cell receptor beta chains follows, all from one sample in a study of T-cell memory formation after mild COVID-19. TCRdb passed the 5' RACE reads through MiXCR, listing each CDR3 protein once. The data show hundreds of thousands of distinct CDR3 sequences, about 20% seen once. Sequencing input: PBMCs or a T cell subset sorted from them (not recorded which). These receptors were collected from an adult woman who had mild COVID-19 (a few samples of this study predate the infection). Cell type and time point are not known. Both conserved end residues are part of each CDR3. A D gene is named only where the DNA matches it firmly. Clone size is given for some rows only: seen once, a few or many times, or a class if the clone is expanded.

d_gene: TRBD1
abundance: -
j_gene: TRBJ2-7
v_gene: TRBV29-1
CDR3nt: TGCAGCGTAGGGACAGCCCAAAACTCCTACGAGCAGTACTTC
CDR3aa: CSVGTAQNSYEQYF

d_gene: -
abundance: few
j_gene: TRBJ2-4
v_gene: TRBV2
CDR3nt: TGTGCCAGCAGTGTAGGTCTAGGAGGAAACATTCAGTACTTC
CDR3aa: CASSVGLGGNIQYF

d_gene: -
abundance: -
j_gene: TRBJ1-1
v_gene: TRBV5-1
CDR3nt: TGCGCCAGCAGCTTGAGCATAACTAACACTGAAGCTTTCTTT
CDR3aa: CASSLSITNTEAFF

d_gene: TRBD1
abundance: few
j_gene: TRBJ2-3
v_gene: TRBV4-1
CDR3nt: TGCGCCAGCAGCCTAACCTCGGGACAGGTCCTTGCAGATACGCAGTATTTT
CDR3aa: CASSLTSGQVLADTQYF

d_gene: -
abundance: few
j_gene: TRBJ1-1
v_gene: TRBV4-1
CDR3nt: TGCGCCAGCAGCCAAGGGGGCCCCTTAGGTGCTGAAGCTTTCTTT
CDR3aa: CASSQGGPLGAEAFF

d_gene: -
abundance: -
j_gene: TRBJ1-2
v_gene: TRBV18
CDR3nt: TGTGCCAGCTCACCAGACCAGGGGGGCTACACCTTC
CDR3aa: CASSPDQGGYTF

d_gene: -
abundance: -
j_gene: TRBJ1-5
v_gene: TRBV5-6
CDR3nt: TGTGCCAGCAGCTTGGCAGGGCGACCCCAAGCCCAGCCCCAGCATTTT
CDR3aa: CASSLAGRPQAQPQHF

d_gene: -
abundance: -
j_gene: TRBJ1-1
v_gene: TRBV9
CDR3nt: TGTGCCAGCAGCGCCTCCGTGGACACTGAAGCTTTCTTT
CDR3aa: CASSASVDTEAFF

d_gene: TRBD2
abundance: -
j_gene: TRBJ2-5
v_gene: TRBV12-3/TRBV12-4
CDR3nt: TGTGCCAGCACCCCGGGGGGATTCGAAGAGACCCAGTACTTC
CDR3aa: CASTPGGFEETQYF

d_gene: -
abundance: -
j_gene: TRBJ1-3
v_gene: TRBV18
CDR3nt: TGTGCCAGCTCACCACTCGGGGGAGAGGCCTCTGGAAACACCATATATTTT
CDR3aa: CASSPLGGEASGNTIYF

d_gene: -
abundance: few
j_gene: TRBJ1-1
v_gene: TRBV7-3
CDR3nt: TGTGCCAGCAGCTTAGTAGGGGTTGGGGTTGGAGACACTGAAGCTTTCTTT
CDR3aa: CASSLVGVGVGDTEAFF